This TCR beta chain came from a study of blood T cells in healthy people across ages. Study observations and caveats: Bulk PBMC profiling left naive and antigen-experienced comparisons inconclusive.

This clonotype was detected ten times or more. Antigen unknown. Primed by a sample-barcoded 5' primer and a J-beta primer mix, a second PCR proceeded for about 7 to 11 cycles. TCRdb reprocessed the 5' RACE reads with MiXCR, giving one entry per CDR3 protein. The top ten clones hold 20% to 25% of a sample with almost 800,000 distinct CDR3 sequences, 58% of them seen once. The receptor comes from a man aged 30-40 years in good health. The sample comprised blood.

The CDR3: CASSSGQGSYEQYF. The CDR3 DNA is TGTGCCAGCAGCTCCGGACAGGGATCCTACGAGCAGTACTTC. V gene TRBV7-2 combines with J gene TRBJ2-7; 8 nucleotides match TRBD1. V was pared by 4 bases and J by 1 base, with 3 bases of the junction left unmatched. There are 14 residues in the CDR3. Germline V gene lookup returns CDR1 SGHTA and CDR2 FQGNSA.